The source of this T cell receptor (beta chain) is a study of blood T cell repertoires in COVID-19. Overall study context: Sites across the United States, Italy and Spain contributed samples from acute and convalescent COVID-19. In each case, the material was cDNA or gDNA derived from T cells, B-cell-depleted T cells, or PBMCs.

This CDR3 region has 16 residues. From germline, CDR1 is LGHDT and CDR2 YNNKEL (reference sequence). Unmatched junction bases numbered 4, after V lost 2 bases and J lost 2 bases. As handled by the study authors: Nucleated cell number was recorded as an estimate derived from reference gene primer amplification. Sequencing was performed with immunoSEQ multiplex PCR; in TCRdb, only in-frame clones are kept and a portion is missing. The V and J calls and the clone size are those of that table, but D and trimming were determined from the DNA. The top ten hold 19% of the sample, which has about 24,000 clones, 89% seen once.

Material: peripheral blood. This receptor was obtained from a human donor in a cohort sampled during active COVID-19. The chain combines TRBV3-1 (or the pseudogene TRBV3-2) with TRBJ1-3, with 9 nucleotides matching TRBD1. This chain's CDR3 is CASSQYRGRTGNTIYF. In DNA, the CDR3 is TGTGCCAGCAGCCAATACAGGGGGCGGACTGGAAACACCATATATTTT.